This TCR beta chain appears in the sequencing data of a study of PD-L1 blockade in urothelial cancer (dated by TCRdb to the late 2010s). In terms of the full investigation: Every patient began therapy at some point between 2013 and 2015 and was given atezolizumab 1,200 mg intravenously every 3 weeks. Whole exome sequencing and RNA sequencing of pretreatment tumors were performed alongside TCR sequencing in the same patients. About 85% of the roughly 29 patients were males with bladder-origin urothelial cancer, and about 60% of the 29 reported a prior smoking history. Under 30 patients had pretreatment blood TCR-seq, approximately 24 had at least one posttreatment blood collection, and approximately 24 had tumor TCR-seq. Pretreatment tumor samples and matched peripheral blood, collected serially before and after atezolizumab treatment, underwent TCR sequencing. Somatic, immune and clinical correlates of response to PD-L1 blockade with atezolizumab in urothelial cancer were the focus of an exploratory multi-omic analysis. Blood samples yielded a median of around 140,000 T cells and more than 75,000 unique TCRs, with median clonality around 0.083. Several patients achieved durable clinical benefit and some 20 did not. Blood samples were analyzed at 3 weeks after treatment start (second dose) and at 6 weeks after treatment start. Durable clinical benefit was defined as a progression-free survival longer than 6 months, and TCR features were additionally tested against progression-free survival and overall survival. Patients had an ECOG performance status of 0 or 1 and had received between 0 and 3 prior chemotherapy regimens. Here is what the overall study found, with its caveats: Improved progression-free and overall survival was found to be associated with pretreatment peripheral blood TCR clonality below the median. Small sample size (n ≈ 29) and many exploratory analyses mean the results are intended to be hypothesis-generating. Among patients with durable benefit, tumor-associated TCR clones showed greater expansion in peripheral blood 3 weeks after treatment started (n ≈ 24, p = 0.022).

This clone showed up just once. The antigen this receptor binds is unknown. No base quality values were provided; no much bigger clone lies one nucleotide off. To estimate absolute template abundance from read counts, synthetic TCR analog templates were spiked into each PCR. TCRbeta CDR3 regions were amplified from genomic DNA with bias-controlled V and J gene primers using the immunoSEQ assay. Rearranged TCRbeta segments were sequenced at approximately 20X coverage. Turning to the authors' computational methods: Clustering was used to correct sequencing errors, and CDR3s were annotated against IMGT so that V, D and J genes could be assigned. Downstream analyses used only productive TCRbeta rearrangements, leaving out any out-of-frame or stop-codon sequences. Clonality was calculated as one minus the Shannon entropy normalized by the log of the number of unique productive sequences. Clones differing between time points or between blood and tumor were identified using Fisher's exact test with Benjamini-Hochberg correction, with an adjusted p below 0.01 applied as the threshold. Drawn from immuneACCESS, this table holds only the in-frame rearrangements with V and J called that TCRdb kept. Clones are partly lost; checked studies trace under half to an unresolved V gene and leave the rest unexplained. The D gene and trimming were derived from the DNA, and the V and J assignments and clone size from that table. The table for this sample lists about 30,000 clones; around 82% of them were counted only once. 15% to 19% of the sample is in the top ten clones.

From a lookup of the germline V gene, CDR1 and CDR2 are KGHSH and LQKENI. V is reduced by 3 bases and J by 1 base, leaving a spacing of 10 bases between them. The CDR3 contains 15 residues, cysteine and phenylalanine counted. CDR3 DNA is the only sequence kept; it has 45 bases, read in frame from the first base. The time point label here, explained by the study, means: pretreatment peripheral blood. A total of some 30 patients with locally advanced or metastatic urothelial carcinoma, treated at Memorial Sloan Kettering on a trial protocol, made up the cohort. Peripheral blood mononuclear cells were collected pretreatment and during treatment, with between 1 and 8 total time points obtained per patient. The Qiagen DNeasy Blood extraction kit was used to purify genomic DNA from total PBMCs and from tumor samples. PBMCs were collected pretreatment and during treatment, and were isolated and stored as previously described.

The sequence links TRBV18 to TRBJ1-5, and the D gene may be TRBD1, 5 bases matching. This specimen was PBMCs, taken around atezolizumab (anti-PD-L1) treatment. The clonotype was recovered from a man aged 60-69 years with urothelial cancer. CDR3 protein: CASSPGQASNQPQHF. The bases are TGTGCCAGCTCACCTGGACAAGCGAGCAATCAGCCCCAGCATTTT.